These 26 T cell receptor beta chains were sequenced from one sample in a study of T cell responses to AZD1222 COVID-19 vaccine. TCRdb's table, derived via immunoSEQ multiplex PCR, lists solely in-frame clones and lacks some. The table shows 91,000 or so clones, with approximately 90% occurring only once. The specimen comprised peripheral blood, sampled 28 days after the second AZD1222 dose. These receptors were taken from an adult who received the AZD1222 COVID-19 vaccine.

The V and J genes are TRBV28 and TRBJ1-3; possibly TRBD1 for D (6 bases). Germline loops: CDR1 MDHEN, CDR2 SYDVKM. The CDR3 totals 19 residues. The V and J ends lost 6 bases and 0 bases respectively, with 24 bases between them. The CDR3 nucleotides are TGTGCCAGCAGCCGGAGGAGCGGACAGTTCTCTGACTCTGGAAACACCATATATTTT. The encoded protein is CASSRRSGQFSDSGNTIYF.

This CDR3 reads CASSQEEGSGTNEKLFF. CDR3 in DNA: TGTGCCAGCAGCCAAGAGGAGGGCTCCGGAACTAATGAAAAACTGTTTTTT. The rearrangement joins TRBV3-1 (or the pseudogene TRBV3-2) to TRBJ1-4; D not certain. Germline loops: CDR1 LGHDT, CDR2 YNNKEL (reference sequence). The CDR3 loop spans 17 amino acids. Trimming pared 0 bases from V and 1 base from J, leaving 12 bases between.

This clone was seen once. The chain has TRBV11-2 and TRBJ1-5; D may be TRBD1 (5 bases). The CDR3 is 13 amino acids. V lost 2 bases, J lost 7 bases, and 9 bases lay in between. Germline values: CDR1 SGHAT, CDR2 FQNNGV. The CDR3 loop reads CASSLQGEQPQHF. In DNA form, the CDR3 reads TGTGCCAGCAGCTTACAGGGAGAACAGCCCCAGCATTTT.

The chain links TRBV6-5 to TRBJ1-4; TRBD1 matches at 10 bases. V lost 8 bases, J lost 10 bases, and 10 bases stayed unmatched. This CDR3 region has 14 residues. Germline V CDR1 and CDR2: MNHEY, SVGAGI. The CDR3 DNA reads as TGTGCCAGCGGGGGGGACAGGGGAGCCCGAAAACTGTTTTTT. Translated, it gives CASGGDRGARKLFF.

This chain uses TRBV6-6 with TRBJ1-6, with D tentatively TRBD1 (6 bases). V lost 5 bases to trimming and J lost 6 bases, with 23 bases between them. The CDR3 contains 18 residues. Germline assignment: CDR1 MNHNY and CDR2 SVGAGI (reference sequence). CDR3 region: CASSRQVPTIIVNSPLHF. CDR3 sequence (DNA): TGTGCCAGCAGTCGACAGGTTCCCACAATCATAGTTAATTCACCCCTCCACTTT.

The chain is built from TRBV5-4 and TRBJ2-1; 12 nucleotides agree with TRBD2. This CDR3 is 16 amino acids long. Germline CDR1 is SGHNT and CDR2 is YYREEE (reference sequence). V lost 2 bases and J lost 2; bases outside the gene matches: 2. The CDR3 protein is CASSLLAGGTYNEQFF. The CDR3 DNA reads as TGTGCCAGCAGCTTACTAGCGGGGGGAACCTACAATGAGCAGTTCTTC.

The CDR3 coding sequence is TGTGCCAGTAGACCGGGAGGACAGGGGACCGACAATGAGCAGTTCTTC. This codes for CASRPGGQGTDNEQFF. This chain uses TRBV19 with TRBJ2-1; TRBD1 matches 9 bases. The CDR3 is 16 amino acids. Germline CDR1 reads LNHDA; CDR2 reads SQIVND (reference sequence). Trimming at V came to 6 bases and at J to 5 bases, leaving 11 bases not matched to a gene.

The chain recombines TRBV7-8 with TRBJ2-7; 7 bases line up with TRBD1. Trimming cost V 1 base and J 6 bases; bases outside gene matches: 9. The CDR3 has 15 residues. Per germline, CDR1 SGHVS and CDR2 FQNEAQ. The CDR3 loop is CASSLVRQGVGEQYF. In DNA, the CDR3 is TGTGCCAGCAGCTTAGTAAGACAGGGAGTGGGCGAGCAGTACTTC.

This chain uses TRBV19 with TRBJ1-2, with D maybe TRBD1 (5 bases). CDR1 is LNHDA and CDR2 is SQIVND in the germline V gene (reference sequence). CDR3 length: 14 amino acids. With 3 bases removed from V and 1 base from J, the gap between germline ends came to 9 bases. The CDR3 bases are TGTGCCAGTAGTATCCGGGGGTTTAACTATGGCTACACCTTC. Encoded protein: CASSIRGFNYGYTF.

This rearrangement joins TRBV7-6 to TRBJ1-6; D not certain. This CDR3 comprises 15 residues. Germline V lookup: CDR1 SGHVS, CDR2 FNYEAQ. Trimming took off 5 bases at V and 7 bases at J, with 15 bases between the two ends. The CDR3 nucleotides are TGTGCCAGCAGCCCCCAAACAGCCGAAAATTCACCCCTCCACTTT. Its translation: CASSPQTAENSPLHF.

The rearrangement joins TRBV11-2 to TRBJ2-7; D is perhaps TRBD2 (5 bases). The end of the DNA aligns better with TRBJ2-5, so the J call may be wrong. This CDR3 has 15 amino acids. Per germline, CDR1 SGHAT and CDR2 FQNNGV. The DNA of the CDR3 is TGTGCCAGCAGCTTAGTCCGGAGGCCGCAAGAGACCCAGTACTTC. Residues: CASSLVRRPQETQYF.

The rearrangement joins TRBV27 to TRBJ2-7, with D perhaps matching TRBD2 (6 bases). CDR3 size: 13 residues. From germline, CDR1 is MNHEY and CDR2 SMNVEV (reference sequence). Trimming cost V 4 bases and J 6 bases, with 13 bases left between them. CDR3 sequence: CASSYRGRGEQYF. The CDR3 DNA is TGTGCCAGCAGTTACCGGGGGAGAGGCGAGCAGTACTTC.

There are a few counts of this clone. CDR3 region: CASSLTVGDEAFF. CDR3 bases: TGTGCCAGCAGCTTGACAGTGGGGGATGAAGCTTTCTTT. The chain links TRBV7-3 to TRBJ1-1; D possibly corresponds to TRBD1 (5 bases). From germline, CDR1 is SGHTA and CDR2 FQGTGA. Trimming pared 3 bases from V and 7 bases from J, leaving 12 bases between. The CDR3 consists of 13 residues.

The CDR3 reads CASSPPRQSTDTQYF. The CDR3 DNA reads TGTGCCAGCAGCCCCCCCCGACAGAGCACAGATACGCAGTATTTT. V and J are TRBV9 and TRBJ2-3; tentative D call: TRBD1 (5 bases). The CDR3 runs to 15 residues. CDR1 is SGDLS and CDR2 is YYNGEE in the germline V gene. Trimming took off 4 bases at V and 0 bases at J, with 12 bases between the two ends. The full variable domain, its missing parts supplied by reference TRBV9 and TRBJ2-3, is DSGVTQTPKHLITATGQRVTLRCSPRSGDLSVYWYQQSLDQGLQFLIQYYNGEERAKGNILERFSAQQFPDLHSELNLSSLELGDSALYFCASSPPRQSTDTQYFGPGTRLTVL.

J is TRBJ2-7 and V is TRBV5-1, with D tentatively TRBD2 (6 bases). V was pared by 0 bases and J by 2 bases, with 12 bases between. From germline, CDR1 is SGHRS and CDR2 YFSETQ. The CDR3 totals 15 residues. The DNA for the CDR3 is TGCGCCAGCAGCTTGGACGGGGGAAGGACCTACGAGCAGTACTTC. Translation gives CASSLDGGRTYEQYF.

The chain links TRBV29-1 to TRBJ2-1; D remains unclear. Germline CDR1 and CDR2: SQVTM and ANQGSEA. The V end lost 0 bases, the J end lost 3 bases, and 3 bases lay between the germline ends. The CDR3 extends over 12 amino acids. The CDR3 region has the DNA TGCAGCGTTGAAGAGGACTACAATGAGCAGTTCTTC. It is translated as CSVEEDYNEQFF.

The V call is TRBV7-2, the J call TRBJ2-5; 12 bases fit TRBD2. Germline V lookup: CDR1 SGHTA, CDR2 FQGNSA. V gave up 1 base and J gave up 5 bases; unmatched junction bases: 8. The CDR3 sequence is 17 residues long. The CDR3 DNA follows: TGTGCCAGCAGCTTAGTGGGACTAGCGGGTTTTGGGGAGACCCAGTACTTC. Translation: CASSLVGLAGFGETQYF.

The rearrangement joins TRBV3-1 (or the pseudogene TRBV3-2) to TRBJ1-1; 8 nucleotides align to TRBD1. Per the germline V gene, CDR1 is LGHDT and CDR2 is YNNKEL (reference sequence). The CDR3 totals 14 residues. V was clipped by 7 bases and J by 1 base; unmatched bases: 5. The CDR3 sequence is CASNTGTGNTEAFF. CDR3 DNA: TGTGCCAGCAACACCGGGACAGGGAACACTGAAGCTTTCTTT.

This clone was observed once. The DNA of the CDR3 is TGCGCCAGCAGCTTCCTCGACAGGGGGACTGAAGCTTTCTTT. It is translated as CASSFLDRGTEAFF. V and J are TRBV5-1 and TRBJ1-1; 9 positions agree with TRBD1. Germline loops: CDR1 SGHRS, CDR2 YFSETQ. The CDR3 length is 14 residues. Losses at the gene ends were 2 bases for V and 5 bases for J; bases not matched to a gene: 4.

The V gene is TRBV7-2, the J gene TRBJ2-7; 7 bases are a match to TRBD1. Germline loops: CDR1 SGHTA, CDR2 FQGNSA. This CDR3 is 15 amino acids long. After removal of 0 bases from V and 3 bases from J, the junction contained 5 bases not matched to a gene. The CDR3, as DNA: TGTGCCAGCAGCTTAGCGCTCTACAGGGGCTACGAGCAGTACTTC. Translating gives CASSLALYRGYEQYF.

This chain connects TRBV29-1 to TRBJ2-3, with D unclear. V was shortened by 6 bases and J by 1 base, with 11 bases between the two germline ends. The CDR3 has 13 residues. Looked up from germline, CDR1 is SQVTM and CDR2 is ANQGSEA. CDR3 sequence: CSVLLLGTDTQYF. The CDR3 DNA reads TGCAGCGTCCTCCTTTTGGGCACAGATACGCAGTATTTT.

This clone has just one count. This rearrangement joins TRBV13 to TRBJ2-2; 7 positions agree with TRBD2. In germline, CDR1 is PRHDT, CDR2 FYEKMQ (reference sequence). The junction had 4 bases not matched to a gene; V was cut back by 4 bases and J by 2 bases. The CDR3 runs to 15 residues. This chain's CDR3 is CASSSRDYNTGELFF. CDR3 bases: TGTGCCAGCAGCTCCCGGGACTATAACACCGGGGAGCTGTTTTTT.

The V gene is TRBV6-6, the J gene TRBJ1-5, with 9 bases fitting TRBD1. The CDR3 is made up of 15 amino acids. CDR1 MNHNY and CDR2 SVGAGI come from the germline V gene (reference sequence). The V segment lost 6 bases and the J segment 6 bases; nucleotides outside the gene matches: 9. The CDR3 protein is CASSAGTGLFQPQHF. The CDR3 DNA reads TGTGCCAGCAGCGCCGGGACAGGGCTTTTTCAGCCCCAGCATTTT.

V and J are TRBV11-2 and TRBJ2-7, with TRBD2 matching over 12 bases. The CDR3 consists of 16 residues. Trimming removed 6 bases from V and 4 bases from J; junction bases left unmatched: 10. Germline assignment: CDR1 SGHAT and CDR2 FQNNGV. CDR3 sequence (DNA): TGTGCCAGCAGTCGTACTAGCGGGGGGCCTGTATACGAGCAGTACTTC. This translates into CASSRTSGGPVYEQYF.

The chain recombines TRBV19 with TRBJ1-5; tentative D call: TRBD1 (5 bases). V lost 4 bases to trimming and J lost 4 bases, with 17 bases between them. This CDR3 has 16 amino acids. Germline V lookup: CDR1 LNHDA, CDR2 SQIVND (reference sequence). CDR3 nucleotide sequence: TGTGCCAGTAGTACCAGCTGGGGGGAACGGAATCAGCCCCAGCATTTT. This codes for CASSTSWGERNQPQHF.

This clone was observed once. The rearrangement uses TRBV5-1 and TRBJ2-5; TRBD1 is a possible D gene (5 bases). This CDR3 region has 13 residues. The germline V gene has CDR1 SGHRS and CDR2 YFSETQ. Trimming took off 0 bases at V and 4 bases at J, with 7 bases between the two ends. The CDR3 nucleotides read TGCGCCAGCAGCTTGGCAGGGTCAGAGACCCAGTACTTC. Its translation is CASSLAGSETQYF. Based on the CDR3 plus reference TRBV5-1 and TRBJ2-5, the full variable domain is KAGVTQTPRYLIKTRGQQVTLSCSPISGHRSVSWYQQTPGQGLQFLFEYFSETQRNKGNFPGRFSGRQFSNSRSEMNVSTLELGDSALYLCASSLAGSETQYFGPGTRLLVL.